These 18 T cell receptor beta chains originate from one sample sequenced in a study of T-cell reconstitution after alpha-beta-depleted transplantation in children. Construction of the TCRbeta library involved unique molecular identifiers. TCRdb reanalysed the PCR reads using MiXCR and keeps one entry per CDR3 protein. The data contain approximately 400,000 distinct CDR3 sequences, roughly 10% of them singletons. The material sequenced was PBMCs from the stem cell graft donor, taken from the stem cell graft. The receptor set was obtained from a human donor who donated a stem cell graft to a child with acute myeloid leukemia.

In this sample, this clonotype turned up a few times. This CDR3 is CASSRDPLNTEAFF. The CDR3 DNA reads TGTGCCAGCTCACGGGACCCACTGAACACTGAAGCTTTCTTT. This sequence joins TRBV18 and TRBJ1-1; D might be TRBD1 (5 bases). With 4 bases removed from V and 0 bases from J, the gap between germline ends came to 9 bases. Germline V gives CDR1 KGHSH, CDR2 LQKENI. This CDR3 is built from 14 residues.

The V and J genes are TRBV9 and TRBJ2-2, with a tentative D call TRBD2 (5 bases). This CDR3 region has 15 residues. CDR1 SGDLS and CDR2 YYNGEE come from the germline V gene. The V and J ends lost 3 bases and 4 bases respectively, with 13 bases between them. The CDR3 region is CASSGDGEFTGELFF. DNA for the CDR3: TGTGCCAGCAGCGGTGACGGGGAATTCACCGGGGAGCTGTTTTTT.

This clonotype was detected only a few times. The rearrangement uses TRBV5-5 and TRBJ2-1, with 7 nucleotides matching TRBD2. J lost 3 bases, V lost 4 bases, and 16 bases had no gene match. This CDR3 has 18 amino acids. CDR1 and CDR2 (germline): SGHKS, YYEKEE (reference sequence). The chain's CDR3 is CASSPQMPGLPLYNEQFF. In DNA form, the CDR3 reads TGTGCCAGCAGCCCACAGATGCCGGGACTACCCCTCTACAATGAGCAGTTCTTC. Complete variable domain (other parts from reference TRBV5-5 and TRBJ2-1): DAGVTQSPTHLIKTRGQQVTLRCSPISGHKSVSWYQQVLGQGPQFIFQYYEKEERGRGNFPDRFSARQFPNYSSELNVNALLLGDSALYLCASSPQMPGLPLYNEQFFGPGTRLTVL.

This clonotype was counted between two and nine times. The chain joins TRBV5-1 to TRBJ2-3; 9 bases fit TRBD2. Germline lookup yields CDR1 SGHRS and CDR2 YFSETQ. This CDR3 spans 15 amino acids. V lost 5 bases and J lost 4; bases outside the gene matches: 8. CDR3: CASSSGGVSADTQYF. In nucleotides, the CDR3 is TGCGCCAGCAGTAGCGGGGGTGTATCGGCAGATACGCAGTATTTT.

This clonotype was detected ten times or more. The J gene is TRBJ1-4, the V gene TRBV5-1; 7 positions agree with TRBD1. V dropped 4 bases and J dropped 2; count of bases not matched to a gene: 5. Germline CDR1 and CDR2: SGHRS and YFSETQ. The CDR3 runs to 15 residues. CDR3 in amino acids: CASSPVGQTNEKLFF. As DNA, the CDR3 is TGCGCCAGCAGCCCCGTGGGACAGACTAATGAAAAACTGTTTTTT. Complete variable domain (other parts from reference TRBV5-1 and TRBJ1-4): KAGVTQTPRYLIKTRGQQVTLSCSPISGHRSVSWYQQTPGQGLQFLFEYFSETQRNKGNFPGRFSGRQFSNSRSEMNVSTLELGDSALYLCASSPVGQTNEKLFFGSGTQLSVL.

This clonotype was detected only a few times. J is TRBJ2-1 and V is TRBV25-1; D unclear. The CDR3 is 13 amino acids. Germline CDR1 is MGHDK and CDR2 is SYGVNS. V gave up 3 bases and J gave up 5 bases, with 8 bases separating them. This CDR3 is CASSEARDNEQFF. The CDR3 DNA is TGTGCCAGCAGTGAGGCCCGGGACAATGAGCAGTTCTTC.

V is TRBV12-3 or TRBV12-4 and J is TRBJ2-3, with 9 bases that match TRBD2. With V trimmed by 5 bases and J by 4 bases, 10 bases remained unmatched. The CDR3 spans 16 residues. The CDR3 spells CASSPRLAGVSDTQYF. The CDR3 bases are TGTGCCAGCAGTCCCCGTTTAGCGGGAGTCTCAGATACGCAGTATTTT.

The chain is built from TRBV7-9 and TRBJ2-1, with 14 bases identical to TRBD2. The CDR3 loop spans 15 amino acids. V dropped 6 bases and J dropped 6; count of bases not matched to a gene: 4. CDR1 and CDR2 from the germline V gene are SEHNR and FQNEAQ (reference sequence). In DNA form, the CDR3 reads TGTGCCAGCAGTAAGGGACTAGCGGGAGTCAATGAGCAGTTCTTC. It codes for CASSKGLAGVNEQFF.

This clonotype has ten or more counts. CDR3 protein: CASSFSGDEQFF. The CDR3 DNA is TGTGCCAGCAGCTTCTCCGGCGATGAGCAGTTCTTC. This chain joins TRBV11-3 and TRBJ2-1; D is ambiguous. This CDR3 comprises 12 residues. Looked up from germline, CDR1 is SGHNT and CDR2 is YENEEA. The ends were cut back, 3 bases at V and 8 bases at J, with 8 bases in the middle.

In this sample, this clonotype turned up many times. J is TRBJ2-7 and V is TRBV6-5; D ambiguous. The germline V gene has CDR1 MNHEY and CDR2 SVGAGI. There are 16 residues in the CDR3. V was cut by 0 bases and J by 3 bases, with 15 bases left in between. The CDR3 is CASSYSTAGPLYEQYF. DNA for the CDR3: TGTGCCAGCAGTTACTCGACGGCAGGCCCCCTCTACGAGCAGTACTTC.

This chain links TRBV13 with TRBJ2-7, with 10 bases fitting TRBD2. Germline CDR1 PRHDT, CDR2 FYEKMQ (reference sequence). The V gene end was trimmed by 5 bases and the J gene end by 3 bases; junction bases not matched to a gene: 13. The CDR3 loop spans 17 amino acids. CDR3 DNA: TGTGCCAGCAGCCCAAATGGCCTAGCGGGAGAGGACTACGAGCAGTACTTC. As protein: CASSPNGLAGEDYEQYF.

V and J are TRBV29-1 and TRBJ2-1; TRBD1 might be the D (5 bases). The CDR3 is 16 amino acids. The germline gives CDR1 SQVTM, CDR2 ANQGSEA. Trimming took off 2 bases at V and 5 bases at J, with 19 bases between the two ends. The CDR3 nucleotides are TGCAGCGTTGAAAGCCCCGTAGGGGCCCGGCACAATGAGCAGTTCTTC. Translation gives CSVESPVGARHNEQFF.

The table lists this clonotype with a few counts. The CDR3 nucleotides are TGCGCCAGCAGCCCCAGGGGAGCGGGAGAGGGGATGGGCACAGATACGCAGTATTTT. Its protein product is CASSPRGAGEGMGTDTQYF. The chain joins TRBV4-3 to TRBJ2-3; 8 bases align to TRBD2. The CDR3 is made up of 19 amino acids. V trimming: 4 bases; J trimming: 1 base; junction bases outside the gene matches: 16. Germline CDR1 reads LGHNA; CDR2 reads YSLEER.

This clonotype was detected a few times. The chain is built from TRBV7-7 and TRBJ2-4, with TRBD1 matching over 8 bases. The length of the CDR3 is 17 residues. Germline assignment: CDR1 SSHAT and CDR2 FNYEAQ (reference sequence). The CDR3 region has the DNA TGTGCTTCCTGGGAATACGGGACAGGCGATAGAGGGAACATTCAGTACTTC. Translated, it gives CASWEYGTGDRGNIQYF.

V gene TRBV10-3 combines with J gene TRBJ2-3; the match to TRBD2 covers 16 bases. Unmatched junction bases numbered 4, after V lost 6 bases and J lost 4 bases. The CDR3 runs 16 residues. CDR1 is ENHRY and CDR2 is SYGVKD in the germline V gene. CDR3 amino acids: CAIRPGLAGGSDTQYF. For the CDR3, the DNA is TGTGCCATCAGACCGGGACTAGCGGGGGGGTCAGATACGCAGTATTTT.

The rearrangement links TRBV10-3 to TRBJ2-7; 10 positions match TRBD1. V trimming: 10 bases; J trimming: 2 bases; junction bases outside the gene matches: 8. The CDR3 extends over 14 amino acids. The V gene's germline CDR1 is ENHRY and CDR2 SYGVKD. The CDR3 sequence is CASRDRGIPYEQYF. CDR3 bases: TGTGCCAGCCGGGACAGGGGTATCCCCTACGAGCAGTACTTC.

This clonotype was counted a few times. The chain combines TRBV15 with TRBJ1-1; D ambiguous. Per the germline V gene, CDR1 is LNHNV and CDR2 is YYDKDF (reference sequence). V lost 3 bases and J 6 bases, leaving 11 bases between the germline ends. This CDR3 is 13 amino acids long. The CDR3 here is CATSSFFVAEAFF. CDR3 nucleotide sequence: TGTGCCACCAGCAGTTTCTTCGTGGCTGAAGCTTTCTTT.

This clonotype was detected many times. CDR3 DNA sequence: TGTGCCAGCAGTTTAGCGGATGAGCAGTTCTTC. Protein sequence: CASSLADEQFF. The chain joins TRBV25-1 to TRBJ2-1; TRBD2 might be the D (6 bases). There are 11 residues in the CDR3. Trimming took off 5 bases at V and 8 bases at J, with 7 bases between the two ends. The germline V gene has CDR1 MGHDK and CDR2 SYGVNS.